The 27 T cell receptor beta chains below all came from one sample that was sequenced in a study of Ad26.COV2.S vaccination and SARS-CoV-2 variants. Indicated treatment: around 19 received Ad26.COV2.S at low or high dose, single or two shots; 5 received placebo; per-sample allocation not given. Samples came from day 63 after the first vaccine or placebo injection. The table came from immunoSEQ multiplex PCR; TCRdb's copy has only in-frame clones and leaves some out. The table has more than 300,000 clones, 70% to 90% seen once. This specimen was peripheral blood, taken in a trial of Ad26.COV2.S vaccine versus placebo. The receptors here all came from a person aged 18-60 years who received the Ad26.COV2.S COVID-19 vaccine or a placebo.

CDR3 in amino acids: CASSPAGAESSYEQYF. As DNA, the CDR3 is TGTGCCAGCAGCCCCGCCGGGGCCGAGAGCTCCTACGAGCAGTACTTC. This sequence joins TRBV28 and TRBJ2-7, with D possibly called TRBD1 or TRBD2 (5 bases each). The CDR3 spans 16 residues. The germline gives CDR1 MDHEN, CDR2 SYDVKM. The germline V and J ends were trimmed by 6 bases and 0 bases, with 18 bases remaining between them.

The V and J genes are TRBV6-5 and TRBJ1-2, with TRBD1 identical over 9 bases. V trimming: 10 bases; J trimming: 2 bases; junction bases outside the gene matches: 5. The CDR3 is 13 amino acids. Germline V gene lookup returns CDR1 MNHEY and CDR2 SVGAGI. The CDR3 loop is CATKDRGNYGYTF. For the CDR3, the DNA is TGTGCCACCAAGGACAGGGGCAACTATGGCTACACCTTC.

The chain is built from TRBV3-1 (or the pseudogene TRBV3-2) and TRBJ2-5, with TRBD2 matching over 14 bases. This CDR3 is built from 18 residues. Trimming cost V 1 base and J 6 bases; bases outside gene matches: 10. Germline V lookup: CDR1 LGHDT, CDR2 YNNKEL (reference sequence). CDR3: CASSQVGLAGAHVQTQYF. As DNA, the CDR3 is TGTGCCAGCAGCCAAGTGGGACTAGCGGGGGCCCACGTCCAGACCCAGTACTTC.

This sequence joins TRBV5-6 and TRBJ1-2, with D hard to call. Germline CDR1 reads SGHDT; CDR2 reads YYEEEE. Trimming stripped 0 bases from V and 4 bases from J, with 13 bases between. This CDR3 region has 15 residues. This CDR3 is CASSLETRATYGYTF. The CDR3 region has the DNA TGTGCCAGCAGCTTGGAAACCAGAGCAACCTATGGCTACACCTTC.

The chain couples TRBV9 to TRBJ2-1; D is unresolved. This CDR3 has 11 amino acids. V was clipped by 4 bases and J by 4 bases, with 3 bases between them. The germline CDR1 and CDR2 sequences are SGDLS and YYNGEE. CDR3 residues: CASSPYNEQFF. The CDR3 nucleotides are TGTGCCAGCAGCCCATACAATGAGCAGTTCTTC.

This clone appeared a single time. The chain links TRBV5-1 to TRBJ1-3; D ambiguous. This CDR3 region has 17 residues. Trimming removed 0 bases from V and 4 bases from J, with 17 bases in between. CDR1 is SGHRS and CDR2 is YFSETQ in the germline V gene. The CDR3 is CASSLDLTPAGGNTIYF. The DNA for the CDR3 is TGCGCCAGCAGCTTGGACCTGACACCCGCGGGCGGAAACACCATATATTTT.

This chain uses TRBV18 with TRBJ2-2; D may match TRBD1 or TRBD2 (5 bases each). V lost 6 bases, J lost 2 bases, and 16 bases lay in between. This CDR3 is 16 amino acids long. The germline V gene has CDR1 KGHSH and CDR2 LQKENI. CDR3 DNA: TGTGCCAGCTCGTCTGGGACCGGACCAAACACCGGGGAGCTGTTTTTT. Protein sequence: CASSSGTGPNTGELFF.

V and J are TRBV3-1 (or the pseudogene TRBV3-2) and TRBJ1-6; 9 positions match TRBD1. V lost 1 base to trimming and J lost 10 bases; unmatched junction nucleotides: 5. The CDR3 is 15 residues long. Germline V gene data show CDR1 as LGHDT and CDR2 as YNNKEL (reference sequence). The CDR3 DNA follows: TGTGCCAGCAGCCAAGCCGGGACAGGGACATCACCCCTCCACTTT. Amino acid sequence: CASSQAGTGTSPLHF.

On this clone: The sample contains more than one DNA sequence encoding this CDR3. The chain couples TRBV28 to TRBJ1-1, with D tentatively TRBD1 (5 bases). Trimming removed 7 bases from V and 0 bases from J, with 12 bases in between. This CDR3 comprises 14 residues. CDR1 is MDHEN and CDR2 is SYDVKM in the germline V gene. The CDR3 reads CASTLGQMNTEAFF. The CDR3 DNA follows: TGTGCCAGCACCCTGGGGCAAATGAACACTGAAGCTTTCTTT.

This chain links TRBV10-3 with TRBJ2-7; D might be TRBD1 (6 bases). With 4 bases removed from V and 0 bases from J, the gap between germline ends came to 10 bases. The CDR3 has 14 amino acids. Germline values: CDR1 ENHRY, CDR2 SYGVKD. CDR3 DNA sequence: TGTGCCATCAGTGCAATACAGGGCTCCTACGAGCAGTACTTC. This gives the protein CAISAIQGSYEQYF.

The chain joins TRBV14 to TRBJ1-1; 7 bases line up with TRBD1. The CDR3 consists of 15 residues. V trimming: 1 base; J trimming: 1 base; junction bases outside the gene matches: 3. From germline, CDR1 is SGHDN and CDR2 FVKESK. CDR3 bases: TGTGCCAGCAGCCAAGCGGGACAGCCGAACACTGAAGCTTTCTTT. Residues: CASSQAGQPNTEAFF.

This clone was picked up a small number of times. The chain combines TRBV19 with TRBJ1-1; the D gene is possibly TRBD1 (5 bases). Germline values: CDR1 LNHDA, CDR2 SQIVND (reference sequence). The CDR3 has 16 amino acids. Trimming removed 5 bases at V and 0 bases at J, with 16 bases between. CDR3 protein: CASSVPGTPMNTEAFF. The CDR3, as DNA: TGTGCCAGTAGTGTCCCCGGGACTCCTATGAACACTGAAGCTTTCTTT.

The rearrangement joins TRBV6-5 to TRBJ1-3; D is unclear. CDR3 length equals 12 residues. Germline-derived CDR1 and CDR2 are MNHEY and SVGAGI. V shed 10 bases and J shed 2 bases, with 9 bases lying between them. CDR3 protein: CATQWAGNTIYF. The DNA for the CDR3 is TGTGCCACCCAGTGGGCTGGAAACACCATATATTTT.

This chain uses TRBV2 with TRBJ2-5, with 9 bases fitting TRBD2. Germline V CDR1 and CDR2: SNHLY, FYNNEI. V shed 2 bases and J 5 bases; nucleotides not matched to a gene: 6. The length of the CDR3 is 15 residues. CDR3 sequence (DNA): TGTGCCAGCAGTGAATCAGCGGGGGGTGGTGAGACCCAGTACTTC. Translating it yields CASSESAGGGETQYF.

The DNA of the CDR3 is TGTGCCAGCAGCCAAGGGTACACTGAAGCTTTCTTT. Amino acids: CASSQGYTEAFF. The V call is TRBV14, the J call TRBJ1-1; the D is unclear. In germline, CDR1 is SGHDN, CDR2 FVKESK. Trimming stripped 1 base from V and 3 bases from J, with 3 bases between. The CDR3 spans 12 residues. Together with reference TRBV14 and TRBJ1-1, the CDR3 gives the full variable domain: EAGVTQFPSHSVIEKGQTVTLRCDPISGHDNLYWYRRVMGKEIKFLLHFVKESKQDESGMPNNRFLAERTGGTYSTLKVQPAELEDSGVYFCASSQGYTEAFFGQGTRLTVV.

The chain combines TRBV5-1 with TRBJ2-2; 8 nucleotides line up with TRBD1. CDR3 length: 16 residues. V dropped 4 bases and J dropped 2; count of bases not matched to a gene: 7. The germline gives CDR1 SGHRS, CDR2 YFSETQ. This CDR3 is CASSRGTGANTGELFF. The CDR3, as DNA: TGCGCCAGCAGCCGCGGGACAGGAGCCAACACCGGGGAGCTGTTTTTT.

This chain joins TRBV21-1 and TRBJ2-3; TRBD2 is the table's D call, not checked against the DNA. TRBV21-1 constitutes a pseudogene. This CDR3 is built from 17 residues. The CDR3 DNA sequence: TGTGCCAGCAGCTCTCAAGGGGCGGGGGGCCTCACAGATACGCAGTATTTT. It codes for CASSSQGAGGLTDTQYF.

This clone was seen a handful of times. The rearrangement uses TRBV12-5 and TRBJ2-7, with D possibly TRBD2 on 6 matching bases. The V end lost 1 base, the J end lost 3 bases, and 16 bases lay between the germline ends. From germline, CDR1 is LGHNT and CDR2 FRNRAP. The CDR3 is made up of 16 amino acids. CDR3 amino acids: CASGLDQTGGDYEQYF. The CDR3 DNA reads as TGTGCTAGTGGTTTGGACCAAACCGGGGGAGACTACGAGCAGTACTTC.

The genes are TRBV29-1 and TRBJ2-3; D gene unclear. The CDR3 consists of 14 residues. Per germline, CDR1 SQVTM and CDR2 ANQGSEA. V was shortened by 6 bases and J by 0 bases, with 13 bases between the two germline ends. CDR3 residues: CSVAATPSTDTQYF. CDR3 DNA: TGCAGCGTGGCTGCGACCCCTAGCACAGATACGCAGTATTTT.

J is TRBJ1-1 and V is TRBV28, with no clear D. Germline CDR1 MDHEN, CDR2 SYDVKM. CDR3 length: 13 residues. Deletions cut 6 bases from V and 2 bases from J, with 10 bases between. CDR3 sequence (DNA): TGTGCCAGCAGGACCCCTGGTAACACTGAAGCTTTCTTT. It translates to CASRTPGNTEAFF.

The J gene is TRBJ2-7, the V gene TRBV7-2, with a possible D match to TRBD2 (6 bases). This CDR3 spans 13 amino acids. Trimming cost V 5 bases and J 7 bases, with 15 bases left between them. The V gene's germline CDR1 is SGHTA and CDR2 FQGNSA. CDR3 DNA: TGTGCCAGCAGCCCTCGGGGAGGTAAAGAGCAGTACTTC. Its translation is CASSPRGGKEQYF.

The CDR3 here is CASSLASGGPREQFF. DNA of the CDR3: TGTGCCAGCAGCCTTGCTAGCGGGGGGCCACGGGAGCAGTTCTTC. The V gene is TRBV3-1 (or the pseudogene TRBV3-2), the J gene TRBJ2-1; TRBD2 aligns across 11 bases. The CDR3 runs 15 residues. Trimming took 4 bases from V and 10 from J; bases not matched to a gene: 9. Per germline, CDR1 LGHDT and CDR2 YNNKEL (reference sequence).

This sequence joins TRBV7-2 and TRBJ2-7; the D gene is possibly TRBD2 (6 bases). The CDR3 consists of 15 residues. Per germline, CDR1 SGHTA and CDR2 FQGNSA. The V gene lost 2 bases and the J gene lost 5 bases, with 16 bases spanning the gap. The CDR3 DNA reads as TGTGCCAGCAGCTTAAGGGGACTTGCAGGCCACGAGCAGTACTTC. The encoded protein is CASSLRGLAGHEQYF.

This clone appeared a few times. This chain connects TRBV5-6 to TRBJ1-6; the match to TRBD1 covers 8 bases. The CDR3 contains 16 residues. V dropped 1 base and J dropped 9; count of bases not matched to a gene: 9. Germline CDR1 is SGHDT and CDR2 is YYEEEE. The CDR3 sequence: CASSLSPGGFSSPLHF. The CDR3 nucleotides are TGTGCCAGCAGCTTGTCTCCAGGGGGCTTTAGTTCACCCCTCCACTTT.

The chain carries TRBV29-1 and TRBJ1-1; 7 bases align to TRBD1. Per germline, CDR1 SQVTM and CDR2 ANQGSEA. The V gene end was trimmed by 8 bases and the J gene end by 4 bases; junction bases not matched to a gene: 7. The CDR3 runs 12 residues. CDR3 coding DNA: TGCAGCTCGGGACAGTGGTCCACTGAAGCTTTCTTT. Amino acid sequence: CSSGQWSTEAFF.

This chain links TRBV5-1 with TRBJ1-1; TRBD1 is a possible D gene (5 bases). The CDR3 has 15 residues. Trimming took 3 bases from V and 1 from J, leaving 13 bases between them. Germline V CDR1 and CDR2: SGHRS, YFSETQ. CDR3 in amino acids: CASSWGVVGNTEAFF. The CDR3 nucleotides read TGCGCCAGCAGCTGGGGGGTGGTGGGGAACACTGAAGCTTTCTTT.

The genes are TRBV7-8 and TRBJ1-6, with D perhaps TRBD1 (5 bases). Trimming took off 5 bases at V and 8 bases at J, with 19 bases between the two ends. The CDR3 contains 16 residues. Germline-derived CDR1 and CDR2 are SGHVS and FQNEAQ. The CDR3 protein is CASSPGGGATHSPLHF. The CDR3 region has the DNA TGTGCCAGCAGCCCCGGTGGAGGGGCAACCCATTCACCCCTCCACTTT.